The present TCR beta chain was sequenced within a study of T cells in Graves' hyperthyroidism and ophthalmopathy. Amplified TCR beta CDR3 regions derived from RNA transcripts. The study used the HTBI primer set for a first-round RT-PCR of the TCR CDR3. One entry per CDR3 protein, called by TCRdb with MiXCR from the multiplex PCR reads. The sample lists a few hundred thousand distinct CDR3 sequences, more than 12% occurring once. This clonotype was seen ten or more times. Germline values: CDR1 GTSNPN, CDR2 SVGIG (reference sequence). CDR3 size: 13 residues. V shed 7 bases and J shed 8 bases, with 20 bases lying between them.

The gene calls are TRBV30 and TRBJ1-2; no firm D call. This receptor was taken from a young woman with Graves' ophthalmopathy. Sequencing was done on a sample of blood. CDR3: CALTSGGYRGYTF. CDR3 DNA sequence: TGTGCCTTGACGTCGGGAGGGTATCGAGGCTACACCTTC. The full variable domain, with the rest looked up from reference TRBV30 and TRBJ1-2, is SQTIHQWPATLVQPVGSPLSLECTVEGTSNPNLYWYRQAAGRGLQLLFYSVGIGQISSEVPQNLSASRPQDRQFILSSKKLLLSDSGFYLCALTSGGYRGYTFGSGTRLTVV.